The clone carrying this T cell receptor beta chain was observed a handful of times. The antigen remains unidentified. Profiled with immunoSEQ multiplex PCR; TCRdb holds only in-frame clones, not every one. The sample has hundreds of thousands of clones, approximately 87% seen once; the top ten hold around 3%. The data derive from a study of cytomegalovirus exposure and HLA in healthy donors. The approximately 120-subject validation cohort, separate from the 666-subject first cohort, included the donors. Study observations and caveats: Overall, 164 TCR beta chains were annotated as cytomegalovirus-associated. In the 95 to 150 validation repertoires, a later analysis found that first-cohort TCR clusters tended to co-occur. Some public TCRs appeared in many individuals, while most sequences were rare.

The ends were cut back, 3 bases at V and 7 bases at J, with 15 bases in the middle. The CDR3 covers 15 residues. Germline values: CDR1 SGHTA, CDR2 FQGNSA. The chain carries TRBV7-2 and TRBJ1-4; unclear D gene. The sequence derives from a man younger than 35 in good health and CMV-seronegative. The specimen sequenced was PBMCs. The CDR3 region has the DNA TGTGCCAGCAGCTTGGGCGGGCTAGTGTCTGAAAAACTGTTTTTT. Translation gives CASSLGGLVSEKLFF.